The clone carrying this T cell receptor beta chain was seen just once. CDR3 length: 13 amino acids. Germline V gives CDR1 SGHRS, CDR2 YFSETQ. V lost 0 bases and J lost 4, with 7 bases in between. The record originates from a study of blood T cell repertoires in COVID-19. For the study at large: Acute and convalescent COVID-19 samples came from the United States, Italy and Spain. Nucleic acid was either cDNA or gDNA, and it came from T cells, B-cell-depleted T cells, or PBMCs.

How the authors handled the data: Estimates of nucleated cell counts were drawn from the amplification of reference gene primers. Assay used: immunoSEQ multiplex PCR; TCRdb lists only in-frame clones, some missing. V, J and clone size are those of that table, while D and trimming were read from the DNA. The table shows around 330,000 clones, with around 89% occurring only once. What was sequenced was peripheral blood. The TCR was taken from a woman aged 50 to 60 with active or convalescent COVID-19. V gene TRBV5-1 combines with J gene TRBJ1-2; no firm D call. The CDR3, as DNA: TGCGCCAGCAGCTTGGAGAGTTCCTATGGCTACACCTTC. This codes for CASSLESSYGYTF.